These 6 T cell receptor beta chains originate from one sample sequenced in a study of sequential checkpoint blockade in melanoma. Treatment denoted: randomized to nivolumab then ipilimumab (arm A) or the reverse (arm B). The repertoire was sequenced with immunoSEQ multiplex PCR; TCRdb's copy has only in-frame clones and lacks some. This table holds about 5,600 clones, 53% found once. The material sequenced was CD8+ T cells sorted from blood (inferred from file names), taken from a patient given nivolumab and ipilimumab in sequence. These receptors all stem from a human donor with melanoma.

This clone was picked up a small number of times. This sequence joins TRBV19 and TRBJ2-7; D may be TRBD1 (6 bases). The V gene lost 6 bases and the J gene lost 5 bases, with 11 bases spanning the gap. Germline values: CDR1 LNHDA, CDR2 SQIVND (reference sequence). This CDR3 has 12 amino acids. This chain's CDR3 is CASSPQGNEQYF. The CDR3 nucleotides read TGTGCCAGTAGCCCACAGGGTAACGAGCAGTACTTC.

The chain uses TRBV4-1 and TRBJ2-7; 10 bases agree with TRBD1. CDR3 size: 14 residues. Germline CDR1 is MGHRA and CDR2 is YSYEKL. The V segment lost 5 bases and the J segment 6 bases; nucleotides outside the gene matches: 7. The CDR3 coding sequence is TGCGCCAGCAGCAAGAGACAGGGGGCGGGCGAGCAGTACTTC. This encodes CASSKRQGAGEQYF.

On this clone itself: The sample carries other DNA sequences with the same CDR3. The rearrangement links TRBV5-1 to TRBJ2-1; 10 bases map to TRBD1. This CDR3 region has 15 residues. The V segment lost 5 bases and the J segment 4 bases; nucleotides outside the gene matches: 6. The V gene's germline CDR1 is SGHRS and CDR2 YFSETQ. In DNA form, the CDR3 reads TGCGCCAGCAGACCGCCGGGACAGGGGTACAATGAGCAGTTCTTC. This gives the protein CASRPPGQGYNEQFF. Complete variable domain (other parts from reference TRBV5-1 and TRBJ2-1): KAGVTQTPRYLIKTRGQQVTLSCSPISGHRSVSWYQQTPGQGLQFLFEYFSETQRNKGNFPGRFSGRQFSNSRSEMNVSTLELGDSALYLCASRPPGQGYNEQFFGPGTRLTVL.

This chain joins TRBV6-5 and TRBJ2-7, with D possibly TRBD1 on 5 matching bases. Per the germline V gene, CDR1 is MNHEY and CDR2 is SVGAGI. The CDR3 sequence is 15 residues long. V was pared by 0 bases and J by 2 bases, with 11 bases between. The CDR3 DNA follows: TGTGCCAGCAGTTACTCAAACGGCAGGGCCTACGAGCAGTACTTC. This gives the protein CASSYSNGRAYEQYF.

This clone was observed a few times. The germline gene is not matched at one end of the junction; a read error may be the cause. J is TRBJ1-2 and V is TRBV5-4; perhaps TRBD1 as D (6 bases). Germline V gene sequence: CDR1 SGHNT, CDR2 YYREEE (reference sequence). The length of the CDR3 is 15 residues. The DNA of the CDR3 is TGCGCCAGCAGCCAAGACGTAACAGGGAACTATGGCTACACCTTC. Its protein is CASSQDVTGNYGYTF.

In its sample, this clone was seen a few times. J is TRBJ2-7 and V is TRBV6-6, with 8 bases that match TRBD1. This CDR3 is 16 amino acids long. Germline lookup yields CDR1 MNHNY and CDR2 SVGAGI (reference sequence). V trimming: 1 base; J trimming: 6 bases; junction bases outside the gene matches: 11. CDR3 in DNA: TGTGCCAGCAGTTACTACTTCGAGACAGGGGCCGTCGAGCAGTACTTC. Residues: CASSYYFETGAVEQYF.